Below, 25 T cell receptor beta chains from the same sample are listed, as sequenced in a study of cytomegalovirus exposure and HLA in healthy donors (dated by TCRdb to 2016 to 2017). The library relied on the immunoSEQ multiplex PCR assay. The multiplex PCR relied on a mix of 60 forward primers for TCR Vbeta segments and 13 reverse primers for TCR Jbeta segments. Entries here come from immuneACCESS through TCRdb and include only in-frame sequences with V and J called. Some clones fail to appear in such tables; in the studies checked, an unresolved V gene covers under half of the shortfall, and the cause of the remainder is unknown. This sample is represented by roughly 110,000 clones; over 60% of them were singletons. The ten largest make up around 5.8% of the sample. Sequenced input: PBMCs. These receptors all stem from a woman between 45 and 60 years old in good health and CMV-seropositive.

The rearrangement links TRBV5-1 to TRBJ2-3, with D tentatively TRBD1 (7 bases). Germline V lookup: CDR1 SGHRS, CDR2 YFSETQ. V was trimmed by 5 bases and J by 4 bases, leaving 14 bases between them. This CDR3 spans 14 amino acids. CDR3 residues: CASREGAGADTQYF. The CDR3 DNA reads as TGCGCCAGCAGGGAGGGGGCGGGCGCAGATACGCAGTATTTT.

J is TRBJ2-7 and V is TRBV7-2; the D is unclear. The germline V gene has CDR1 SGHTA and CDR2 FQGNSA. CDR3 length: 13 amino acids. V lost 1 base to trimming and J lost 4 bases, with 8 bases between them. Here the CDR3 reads CASSLESVYEQYF. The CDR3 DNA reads TGTGCCAGCAGCTTAGAGTCGGTTTACGAGCAGTACTTC.

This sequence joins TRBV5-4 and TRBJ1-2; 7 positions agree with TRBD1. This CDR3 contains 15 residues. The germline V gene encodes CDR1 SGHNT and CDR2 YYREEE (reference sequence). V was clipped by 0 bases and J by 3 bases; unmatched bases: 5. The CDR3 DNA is TGTGCCAGCAGCTTGGCCCGAGGGACAGACTATGGCTACACCTTC. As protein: CASSLARGTDYGYTF.

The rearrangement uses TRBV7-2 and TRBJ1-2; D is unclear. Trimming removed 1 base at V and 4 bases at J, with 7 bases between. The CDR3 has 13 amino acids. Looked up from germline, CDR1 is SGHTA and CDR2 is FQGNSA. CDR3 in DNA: TGTGCCAGCAGCTTAGTCCTGAGCTATGGCTACACCTTC. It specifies CASSLVLSYGYTF.

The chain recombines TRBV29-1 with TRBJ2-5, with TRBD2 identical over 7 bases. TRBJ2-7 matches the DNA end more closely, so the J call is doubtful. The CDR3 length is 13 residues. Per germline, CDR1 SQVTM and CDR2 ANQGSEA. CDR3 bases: TGCAGCGTTGAAGAGGGGGGGTTGGACGAGCAGTACTTC. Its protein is CSVEEGGLDEQYF.

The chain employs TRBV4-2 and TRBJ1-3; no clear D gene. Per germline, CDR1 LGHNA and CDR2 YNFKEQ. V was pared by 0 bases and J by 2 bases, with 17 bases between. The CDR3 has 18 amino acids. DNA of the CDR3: TGTGCCAGCAGCCAAGATCTAAGAGTGAGAGGAACTGGAAACACCATATATTTT. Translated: CASSQDLRVRGTGNTIYF.

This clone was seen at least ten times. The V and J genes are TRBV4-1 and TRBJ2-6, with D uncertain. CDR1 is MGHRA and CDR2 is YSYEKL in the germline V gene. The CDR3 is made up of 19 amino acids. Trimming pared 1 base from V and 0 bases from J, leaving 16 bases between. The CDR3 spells CASSQVLQLLSSGANVLTF. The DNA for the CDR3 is TGCGCCAGCAGCCAAGTCCTACAGCTCCTTAGCTCTGGGGCCAACGTCCTGACTTTC.

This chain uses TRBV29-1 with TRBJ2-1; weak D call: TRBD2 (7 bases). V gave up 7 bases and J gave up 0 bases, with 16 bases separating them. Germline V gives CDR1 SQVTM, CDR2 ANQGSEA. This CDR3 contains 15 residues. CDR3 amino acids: CSAPGGSSSYNEQFF. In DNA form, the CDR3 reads TGCAGCGCCCCGGGGGGCTCGAGCTCCTACAATGAGCAGTTCTTC.

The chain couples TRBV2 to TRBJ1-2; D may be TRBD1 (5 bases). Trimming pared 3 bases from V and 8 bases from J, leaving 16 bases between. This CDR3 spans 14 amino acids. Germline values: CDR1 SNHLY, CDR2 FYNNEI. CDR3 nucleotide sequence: TGTGCCAGCAGTGAGGTTAGGGGTATTTCAGGCTACACCTTC. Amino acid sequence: CASSEVRGISGYTF.

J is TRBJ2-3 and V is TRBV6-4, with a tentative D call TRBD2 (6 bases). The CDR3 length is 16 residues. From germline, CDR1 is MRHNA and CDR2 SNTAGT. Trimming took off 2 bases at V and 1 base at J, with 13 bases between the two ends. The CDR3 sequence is CASSDRSGGGTDTQYF. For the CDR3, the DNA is TGTGCCAGCAGTGACAGGAGTGGCGGGGGCACAGATACGCAGTATTTT.

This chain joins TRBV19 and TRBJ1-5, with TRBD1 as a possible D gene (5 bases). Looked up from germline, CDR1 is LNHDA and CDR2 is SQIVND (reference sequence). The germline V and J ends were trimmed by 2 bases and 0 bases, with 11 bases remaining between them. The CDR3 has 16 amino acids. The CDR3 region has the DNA TGTGCCAGTAGTATACTGGGCAGGGATAGCAATCAGCCCCAGCATTTT. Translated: CASSILGRDSNQPQHF.

CDR3 in amino acids: CASSPEPRGLSTEAFF. CDR3 bases: TGTGCCAGCAGCCCGGAACCTCGGGGTTTGTCCACTGAAGCTTTCTTT. This chain links TRBV7-2 with TRBJ1-1; D not resolved. The CDR3 is 16 residues long. The germline V and J ends were trimmed by 5 bases and 4 bases, with 20 bases remaining between them. The V gene's germline CDR1 is SGHTA and CDR2 FQGNSA.

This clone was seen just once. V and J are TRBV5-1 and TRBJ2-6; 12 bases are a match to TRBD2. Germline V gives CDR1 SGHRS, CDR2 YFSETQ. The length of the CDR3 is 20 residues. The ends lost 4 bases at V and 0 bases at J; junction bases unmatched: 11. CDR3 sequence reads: CASSAPSGGAVVSGANVLTF. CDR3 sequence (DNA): TGCGCCAGCAGCGCACCTAGCGGGGGGGCCGTCGTCTCTGGGGCCAACGTCCTGACTTTC.

This CDR3 reads CASQGQGDSPLHF. The CDR3 nucleotides read TGTGCCAGCCAAGGACAGGGCGATTCACCCCTCCACTTT. J is TRBJ1-6 and V is TRBV19; 8 bases are shared with TRBD1. The CDR3 totals 13 residues. V trimming: 9 bases; J trimming: 8 bases; junction bases outside the gene matches: 6. Germline values: CDR1 LNHDA, CDR2 SQIVND (reference sequence). The entire variable domain, with the rest obtained from reference TRBV19 and TRBJ1-6, is as follows: DGGITQSPKYLFRKEGQNVTLSCEQNLNHDAMYWYRQDPGQGLRLIYYSQIVNDFQKGDIAEGYSVSREKKESFPLTVTSAQKNPTAFYLCASQGQGDSPLHFGNGTRLTVT.

The CDR3 DNA sequence: TGCGCCAGCAGCGGGACAGGGATCAACACTGAAGCTTTCTTT. Its protein product is CASSGTGINTEAFF. V is TRBV5-1 and J is TRBJ1-1; TRBD1 aligns across 9 bases. Germline V CDR1 and CDR2: SGHRS, YFSETQ. V lost 4 bases, J lost 2 bases, and 3 bases stayed unmatched. The CDR3 covers 14 residues.

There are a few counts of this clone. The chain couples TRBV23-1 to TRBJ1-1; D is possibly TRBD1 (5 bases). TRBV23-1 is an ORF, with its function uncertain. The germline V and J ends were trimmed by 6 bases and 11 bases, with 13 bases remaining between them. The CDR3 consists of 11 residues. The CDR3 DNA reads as TGCGCCAGCAGCCTCGGACCAGGGGCTTTCTTT. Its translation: CASSLGPGAFF.

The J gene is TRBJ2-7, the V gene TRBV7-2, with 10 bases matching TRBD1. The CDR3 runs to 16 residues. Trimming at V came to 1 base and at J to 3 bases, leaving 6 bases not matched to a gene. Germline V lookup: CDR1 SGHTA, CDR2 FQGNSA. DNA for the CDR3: TGTGCCAGCAGCTTAGTATCGGGACAGGGGTTCTACGAGCAGTACTTC. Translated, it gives CASSLVSGQGFYEQYF.

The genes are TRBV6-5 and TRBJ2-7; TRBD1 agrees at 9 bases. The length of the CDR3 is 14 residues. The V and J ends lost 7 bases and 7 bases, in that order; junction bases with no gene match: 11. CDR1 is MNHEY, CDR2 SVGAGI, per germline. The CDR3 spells CASTLGQGQREQYF. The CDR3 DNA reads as TGTGCCAGCACCCTGGGACAGGGTCAGAGGGAGCAGTACTTC.

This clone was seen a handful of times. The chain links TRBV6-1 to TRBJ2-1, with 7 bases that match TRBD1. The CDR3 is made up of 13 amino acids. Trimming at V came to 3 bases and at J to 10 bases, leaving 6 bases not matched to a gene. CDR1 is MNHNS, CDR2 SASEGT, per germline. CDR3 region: CASSDHYRGEQFF. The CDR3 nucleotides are TGTGCCAGCAGTGACCACTACAGGGGCGAGCAGTTCTTC.

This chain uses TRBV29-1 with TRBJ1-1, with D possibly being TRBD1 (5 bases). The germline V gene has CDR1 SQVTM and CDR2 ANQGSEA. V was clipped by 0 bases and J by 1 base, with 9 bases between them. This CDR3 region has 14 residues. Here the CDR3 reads CSVEDRQGNTEAFF. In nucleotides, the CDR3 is TGCAGCGTTGAAGATCGGCAGGGGAACACTGAAGCTTTCTTT.

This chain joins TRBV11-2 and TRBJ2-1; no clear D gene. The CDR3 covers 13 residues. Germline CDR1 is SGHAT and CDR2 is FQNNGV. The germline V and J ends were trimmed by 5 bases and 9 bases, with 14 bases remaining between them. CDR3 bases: TGTGCCAGCAGCCCCTGGGCCTCCGCTGAGCAGTTCTTC. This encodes CASSPWASAEQFF.

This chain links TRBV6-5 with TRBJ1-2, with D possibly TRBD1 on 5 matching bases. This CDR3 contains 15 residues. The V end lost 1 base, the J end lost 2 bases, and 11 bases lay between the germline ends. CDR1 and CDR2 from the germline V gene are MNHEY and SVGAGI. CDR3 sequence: CASSYYGRQNYGYTF. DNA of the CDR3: TGTGCCAGCAGTTACTACGGGCGACAGAACTATGGCTACACCTTC.

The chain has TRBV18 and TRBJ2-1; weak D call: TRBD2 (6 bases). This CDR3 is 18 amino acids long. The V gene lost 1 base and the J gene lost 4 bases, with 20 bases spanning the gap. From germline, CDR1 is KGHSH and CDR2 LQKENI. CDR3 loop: CASSPRDSISLGYNEQFF. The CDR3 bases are TGTGCCAGCTCACCACGGGACTCAATTAGCCTGGGGTACAATGAGCAGTTCTTC.

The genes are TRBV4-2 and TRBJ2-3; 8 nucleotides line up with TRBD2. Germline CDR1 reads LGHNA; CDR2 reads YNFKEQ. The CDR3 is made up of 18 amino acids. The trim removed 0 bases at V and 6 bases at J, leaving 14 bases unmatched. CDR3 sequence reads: CASSQDRSGLGASDTQYF. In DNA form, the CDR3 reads TGTGCCAGCAGCCAAGATCGTTCGGGACTAGGGGCATCGGATACGCAGTATTTT.

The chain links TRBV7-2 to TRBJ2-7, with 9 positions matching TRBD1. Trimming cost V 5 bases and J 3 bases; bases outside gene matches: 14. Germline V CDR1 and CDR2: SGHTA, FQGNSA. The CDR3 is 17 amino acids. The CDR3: CASSPAMGTGRHYEQYF. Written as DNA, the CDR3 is TGTGCCAGCAGCCCCGCAATGGGGACAGGGAGGCACTACGAGCAGTACTTC.